This T cell receptor beta chain emerged from a study of T cells in Graves' hyperthyroidism and ophthalmopathy. Study findings and constraints: Separating ophthalmopathy from stable hyperthyroidism was achieved by a 13 V-J model. Also found in blood were most expanded thyroid clonotypes above 0.001.

Per germline, CDR1 MNHNS and CDR2 SASEGT. The CDR3 extends over 16 amino acids. From RNA transcripts, TCR beta CDR3 regions were amplified. HTBI primers were used for first-round RT-PCR of the TCR CDR3. From the multiplex PCR reads, TCRdb called clonotypes with MiXCR, one entry per CDR3 protein. Seen here are around 33,000 distinct CDR3 sequences, just under 50% observed once, and the top ten hold 6.2%. Comments on this clonotype: No antigen is known for it. At one boundary the junction diverges from the germline segment, which might be a read error.

The chain uses TRBV6-1 and TRBJ2-7; D ambiguous. The sequenced sample was blood. This sequence was found in a woman in her forties or fifties with Graves' hyperthyroidism that later progressed to Graves' ophthalmopathy. The DNA of the CDR3 is TGTGCCTGCAGTGAAGGGTGGCGGAACATAAACTGCGAGCAGTACTTC. Translated: CACSEGWRNINCEQYF.